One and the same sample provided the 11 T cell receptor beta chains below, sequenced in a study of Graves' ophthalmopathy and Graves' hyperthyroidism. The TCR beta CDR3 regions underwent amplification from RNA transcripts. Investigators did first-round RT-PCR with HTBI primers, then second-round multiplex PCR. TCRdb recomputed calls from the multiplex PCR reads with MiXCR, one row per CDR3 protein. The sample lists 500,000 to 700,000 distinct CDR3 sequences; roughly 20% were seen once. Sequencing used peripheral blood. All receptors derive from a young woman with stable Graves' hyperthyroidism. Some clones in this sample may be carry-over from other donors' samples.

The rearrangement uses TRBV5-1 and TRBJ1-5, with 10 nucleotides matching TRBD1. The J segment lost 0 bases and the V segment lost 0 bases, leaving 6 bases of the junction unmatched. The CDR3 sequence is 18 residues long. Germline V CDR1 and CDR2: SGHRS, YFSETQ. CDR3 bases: TGCGCCAGCAGCTTGGTGGACAGGGGGATACATAGCAATCAGCCCCAGCATTTT. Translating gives CASSLVDRGIHSNQPQHF.

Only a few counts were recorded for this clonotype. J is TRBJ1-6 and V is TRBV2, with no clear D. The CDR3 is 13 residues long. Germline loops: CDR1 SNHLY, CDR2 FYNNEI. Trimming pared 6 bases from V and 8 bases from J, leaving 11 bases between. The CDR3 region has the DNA TGTGCCAGCAGCGTCCGACGGGATTCACCCCTCCACTTT. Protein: CASSVRRDSPLHF. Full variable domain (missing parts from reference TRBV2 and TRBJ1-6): EPEVTQTPSHQVTQMGQEVILRCVPISNHLYFYWYRQILGQKVEFLVSFYNNEISEKSEIFDDQFSVERPDGSNFTLKIRSTKLEDSAMYFCASSVRRDSPLHFGNGTRLTVT.

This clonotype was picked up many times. The CDR3 loop is CASSLSGQVYGYTF. DNA of the CDR3: TGTGCCAGCAGTTTATCGGGACAAGTATATGGCTACACCTTC. The chain combines TRBV6-2 or TRBV6-3 with TRBJ1-2, with D possibly TRBD1 on 6 matching bases. Germline V gene lookup returns CDR1 MNHEY and CDR2 SVGEGT. The CDR3 contains 14 residues. The ends were cut back, 4 bases at V and 5 bases at J, with 14 bases in the middle.

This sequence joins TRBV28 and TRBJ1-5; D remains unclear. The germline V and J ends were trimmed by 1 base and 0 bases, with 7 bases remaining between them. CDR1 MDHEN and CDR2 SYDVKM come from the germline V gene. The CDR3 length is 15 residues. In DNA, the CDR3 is TGTGCCAGCAGTTTATTTACAAATAGCAATCAGCCCCAGCATTTT. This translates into CASSLFTNSNQPQHF.

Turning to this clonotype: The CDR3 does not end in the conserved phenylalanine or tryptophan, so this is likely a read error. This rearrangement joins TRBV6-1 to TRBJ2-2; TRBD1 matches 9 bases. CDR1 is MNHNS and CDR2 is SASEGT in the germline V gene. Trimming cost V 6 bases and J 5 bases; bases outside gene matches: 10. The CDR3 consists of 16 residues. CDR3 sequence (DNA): TGTGCCAGCAGAAGACCCGGGACAGGGCGGACCGGGGAGCTGTTTCTT. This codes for CASRRPGTGRTGELFL.

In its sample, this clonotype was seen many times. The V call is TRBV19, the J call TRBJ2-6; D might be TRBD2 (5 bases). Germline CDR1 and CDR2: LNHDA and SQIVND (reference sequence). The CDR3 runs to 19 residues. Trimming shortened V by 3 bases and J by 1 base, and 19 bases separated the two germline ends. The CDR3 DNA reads TGTGCCAGTAGTATCCCGCGAGGGCGGCTGGGGTCTGGGGCCAACGTCCTGACTTTC. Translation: CASSIPRGRLGSGANVLTF.

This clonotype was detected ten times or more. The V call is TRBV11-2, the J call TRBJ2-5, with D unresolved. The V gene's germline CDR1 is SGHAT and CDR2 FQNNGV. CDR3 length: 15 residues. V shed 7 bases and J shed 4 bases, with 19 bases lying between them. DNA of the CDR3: TGTGCCAGCACCGATCGGCCGGCGACAACAGAGACCCAGTACTTC. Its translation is CASTDRPATTETQYF.

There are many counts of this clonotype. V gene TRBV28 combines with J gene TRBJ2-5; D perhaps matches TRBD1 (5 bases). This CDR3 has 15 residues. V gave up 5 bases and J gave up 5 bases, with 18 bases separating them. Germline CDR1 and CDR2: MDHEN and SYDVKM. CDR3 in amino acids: CASSPAARVGETQYF. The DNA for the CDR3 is TGTGCCAGCAGTCCTGCGGCCAGGGTCGGCGAGACCCAGTACTTC.

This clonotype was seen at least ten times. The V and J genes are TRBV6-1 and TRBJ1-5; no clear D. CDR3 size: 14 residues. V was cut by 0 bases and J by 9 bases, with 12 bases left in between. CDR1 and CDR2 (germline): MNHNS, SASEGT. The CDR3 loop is CASSEAGVLGPQHF. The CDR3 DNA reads TGTGCCAGCAGTGAAGCTGGGGTCCTCGGGCCCCAGCATTTT.

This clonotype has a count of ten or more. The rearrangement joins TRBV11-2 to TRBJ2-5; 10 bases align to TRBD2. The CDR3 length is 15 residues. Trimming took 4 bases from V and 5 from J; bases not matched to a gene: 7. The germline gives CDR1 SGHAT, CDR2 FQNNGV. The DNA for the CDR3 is TGTGCCAGCAGCTCCCGGGGTAGCGGGAGGGAGACCCAGTACTTC. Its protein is CASSSRGSGRETQYF.

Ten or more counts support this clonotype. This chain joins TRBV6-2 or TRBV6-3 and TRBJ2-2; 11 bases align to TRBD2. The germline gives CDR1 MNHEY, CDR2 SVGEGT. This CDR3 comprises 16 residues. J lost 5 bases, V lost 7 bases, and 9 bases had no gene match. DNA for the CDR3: TGTGCCAGCATCGAAAGAGGACTAGCGGGTACCGGGGAGCTGTTTTTT. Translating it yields CASIERGLAGTGELFF.